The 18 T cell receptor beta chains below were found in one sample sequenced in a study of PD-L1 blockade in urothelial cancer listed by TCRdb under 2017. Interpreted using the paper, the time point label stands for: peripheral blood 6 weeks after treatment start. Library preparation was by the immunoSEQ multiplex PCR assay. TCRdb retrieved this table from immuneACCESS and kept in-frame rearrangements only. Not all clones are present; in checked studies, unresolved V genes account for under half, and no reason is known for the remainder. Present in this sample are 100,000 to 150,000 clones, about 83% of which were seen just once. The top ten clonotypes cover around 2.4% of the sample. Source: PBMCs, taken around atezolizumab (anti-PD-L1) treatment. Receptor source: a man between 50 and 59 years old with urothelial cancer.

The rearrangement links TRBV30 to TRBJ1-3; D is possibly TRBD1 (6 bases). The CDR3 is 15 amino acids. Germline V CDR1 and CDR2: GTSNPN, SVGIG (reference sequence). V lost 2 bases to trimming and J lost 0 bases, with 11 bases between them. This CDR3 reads CAWSWTAFSGNTIYF. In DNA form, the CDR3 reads TGTGCCTGGAGTTGGACAGCTTTCTCTGGAAACACCATATATTTT.

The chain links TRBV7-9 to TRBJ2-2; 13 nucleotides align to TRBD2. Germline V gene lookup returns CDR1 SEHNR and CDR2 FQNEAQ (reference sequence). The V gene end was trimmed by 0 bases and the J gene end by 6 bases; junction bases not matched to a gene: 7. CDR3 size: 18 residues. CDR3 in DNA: TGTGCCAGCAGCTTAGCACTAGCGGGAGGGCCGTTGGCCGGGGAGCTGTTTTTT. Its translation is CASSLALAGGPLAGELFF.

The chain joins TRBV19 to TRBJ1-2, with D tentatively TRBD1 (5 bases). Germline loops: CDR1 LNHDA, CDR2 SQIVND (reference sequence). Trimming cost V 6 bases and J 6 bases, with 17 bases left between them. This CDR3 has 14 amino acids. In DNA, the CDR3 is TGTGCCAGTAGCCCCGTGGGCAGGGTCAATGGCTACACCTTC. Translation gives CASSPVGRVNGYTF.

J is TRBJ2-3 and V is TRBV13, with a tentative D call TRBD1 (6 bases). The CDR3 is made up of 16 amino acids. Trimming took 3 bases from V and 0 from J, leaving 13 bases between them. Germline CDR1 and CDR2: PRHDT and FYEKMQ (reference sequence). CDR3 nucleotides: TGTGCCAGCAGCTTGTTGGGGGCTTCTAGCACAGATACGCAGTATTTT. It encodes CASSLLGASSTDTQYF.

The CDR3 region is CASSSGTGYETQYF. CDR3 in DNA: TGTGCCAGCAGTTCCGGGACAGGGTACGAGACCCAGTACTTC. V and J are TRBV6-5 and TRBJ2-5; 9 bases align to TRBD1. The CDR3 length is 14 residues. The V gene's germline CDR1 is MNHEY and CDR2 SVGAGI. J gave up 5 bases and V 4 bases, and 5 bases lay outside the gene matches.

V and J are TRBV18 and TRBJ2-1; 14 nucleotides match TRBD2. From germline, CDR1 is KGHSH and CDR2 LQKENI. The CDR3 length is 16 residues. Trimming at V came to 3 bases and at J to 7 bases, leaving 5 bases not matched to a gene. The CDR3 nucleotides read TGTGCCAGCTCACCGGGACTAGCGGGAGAGGATAATGAGCAGTTCTTC. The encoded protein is CASSPGLAGEDNEQFF.

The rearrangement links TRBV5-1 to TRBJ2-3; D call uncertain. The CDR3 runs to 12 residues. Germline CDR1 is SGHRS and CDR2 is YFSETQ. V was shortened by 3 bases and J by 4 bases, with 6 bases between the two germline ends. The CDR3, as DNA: TGCGCCAGCAGCTACAATGCAGATACGCAGTATTTT. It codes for CASSYNADTQYF.

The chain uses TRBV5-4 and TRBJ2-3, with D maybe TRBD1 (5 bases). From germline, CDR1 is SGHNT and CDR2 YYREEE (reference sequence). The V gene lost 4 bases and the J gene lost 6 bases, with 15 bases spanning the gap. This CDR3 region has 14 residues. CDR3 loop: CASSDGQRVDTQYF. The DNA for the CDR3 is TGTGCCAGCAGCGACGGACAAAGGGTGGATACGCAGTATTTT.

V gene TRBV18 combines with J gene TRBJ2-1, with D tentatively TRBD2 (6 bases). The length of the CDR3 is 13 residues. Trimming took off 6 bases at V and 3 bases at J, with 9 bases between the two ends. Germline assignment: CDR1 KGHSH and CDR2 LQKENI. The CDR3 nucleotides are TGTGCCAGCTCCACGGGACTCTACAATGAGCAGTTCTTC. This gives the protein CASSTGLYNEQFF.

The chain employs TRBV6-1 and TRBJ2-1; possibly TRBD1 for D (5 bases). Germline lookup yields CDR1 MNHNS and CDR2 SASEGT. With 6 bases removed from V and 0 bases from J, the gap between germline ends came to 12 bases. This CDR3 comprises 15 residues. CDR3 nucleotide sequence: TGTGCCAGCAGACCTAGACAGAGCTCCTACAATGAGCAGTTCTTC. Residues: CASRPRQSSYNEQFF.

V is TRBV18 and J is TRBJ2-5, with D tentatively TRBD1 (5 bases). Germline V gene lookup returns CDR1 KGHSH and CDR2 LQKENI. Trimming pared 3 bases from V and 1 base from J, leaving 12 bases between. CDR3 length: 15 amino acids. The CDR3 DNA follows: TGTGCCAGCTCACCTGGCAGGGCCCTCCAAGAGACCCAGTACTTC. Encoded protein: CASSPGRALQETQYF.

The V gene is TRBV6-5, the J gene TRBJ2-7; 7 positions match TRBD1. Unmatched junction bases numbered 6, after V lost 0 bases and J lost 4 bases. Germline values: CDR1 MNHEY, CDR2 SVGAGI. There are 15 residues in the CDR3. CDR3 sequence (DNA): TGTGCCAGCAGTTACTCCGGACAGGATTCTTACGAGCAGTACTTC. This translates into CASSYSGQDSYEQYF.

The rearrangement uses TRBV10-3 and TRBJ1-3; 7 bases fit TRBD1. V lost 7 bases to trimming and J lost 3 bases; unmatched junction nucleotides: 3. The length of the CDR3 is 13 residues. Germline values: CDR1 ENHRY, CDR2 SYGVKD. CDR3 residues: CAINGDSGNTIYF. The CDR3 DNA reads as TGTGCCATCAATGGGGACAGTGGAAACACCATATATTTT.

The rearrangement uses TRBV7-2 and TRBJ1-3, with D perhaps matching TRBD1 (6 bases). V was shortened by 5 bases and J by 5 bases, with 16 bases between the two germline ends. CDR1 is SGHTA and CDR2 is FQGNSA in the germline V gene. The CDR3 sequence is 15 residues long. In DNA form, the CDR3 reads TGTGCCAGCAGCCCGTTGGGGGCTTCGAGAAACACCATATATTTT. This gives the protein CASSPLGASRNTIYF.

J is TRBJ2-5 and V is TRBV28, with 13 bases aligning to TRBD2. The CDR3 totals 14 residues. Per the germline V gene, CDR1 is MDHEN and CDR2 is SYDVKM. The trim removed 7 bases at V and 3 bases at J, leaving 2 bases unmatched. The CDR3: CASTGTSGKETQYF. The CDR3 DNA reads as TGTGCCAGCACTGGGACTAGCGGGAAAGAGACCCAGTACTTC.

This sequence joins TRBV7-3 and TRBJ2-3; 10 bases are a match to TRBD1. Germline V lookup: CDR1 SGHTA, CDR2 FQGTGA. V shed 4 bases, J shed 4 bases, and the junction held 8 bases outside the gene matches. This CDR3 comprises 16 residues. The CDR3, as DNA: TGTGCCAGCAGCTCTGAGACAGGGGGCTACGCAGATACGCAGTATTTT. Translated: CASSSETGGYADTQYF. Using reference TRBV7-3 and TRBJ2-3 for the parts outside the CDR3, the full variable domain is GAGVSQTPSNKVTEKGKYVELRCDPISGHTALYWYRQSLGQGPEFLIYFQGTGAADDSGLPNDRFFAVRPEGSVSTLKIQRTERGDSAVYLCASSSETGGYADTQYFGPGTRLTVL.

The CDR3 coding sequence is TGCGCCAGCAGCCAAGAAGGAAGCGGGAGGAAGCGAGAGACCCAGTACTTC. Its protein product is CASSQEGSGRKRETQYF. This chain links TRBV4-1 with TRBJ2-5; 9 bases map to TRBD2. Germline-derived CDR1 and CDR2 are MGHRA and YSYEKL. The CDR3 runs 17 residues. The V and J ends lost 0 bases and 4 bases, in that order; junction bases with no gene match: 9.

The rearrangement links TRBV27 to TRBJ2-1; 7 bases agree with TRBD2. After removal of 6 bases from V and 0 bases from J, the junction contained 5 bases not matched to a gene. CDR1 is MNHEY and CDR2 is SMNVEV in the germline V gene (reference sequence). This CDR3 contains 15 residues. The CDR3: CASRGGFLSYNEQFF. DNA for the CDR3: TGTGCCAGCAGGGGGGGGTTTCTCTCCTACAATGAGCAGTTCTTC.